This T cell receptor (beta chain) was recorded in a study of shared clonotypes between healthy human individuals. Overall study context: Each donor's CD8 memory used one plate, CD8 naive two, each CD4 subset three.

CDR1 is SGDLS and CDR2 is YYNGEE in the germline V gene. With V trimmed by 4 bases and J by 9 bases, 7 bases remained unmatched. This CDR3 comprises 14 residues. Turning to this clone: As yet, its antigen is unknown. Additional DNA sequences in this sample encode the identical CDR3.

Study-wide points: With a few donors compared, around 5.4% of naive CD4 clonotypes were shared. When compared with the clonotypes that were shared by all four sorted-subset donors, the non-shared clonotypes turned out to have lower generation probabilities.

Sequencing was performed with immunoSEQ multiplex PCR; in TCRdb, only in-frame clones are kept and a portion is missing. The sample yields about 2.4 million clones, 93% seen once. The receptor comes from a man aged 18 to 35 in good health. Some clones in this sample may be carry-over from other donors' samples. This rearrangement joins TRBV9 to TRBJ2-1; 10 nucleotides align to TRBD1. What was sequenced was naive CD4+ T cells from PBMCs. Described subset: CD45RA+ positively selected. CDR3 protein: CASSPRTGGSEQFF. DNA of the CDR3: TGTGCCAGCAGCCCACGGACAGGGGGGTCTGAGCAGTTCTTC.